What follows are 27 T cell receptor beta chains derived from one specimen sequenced in a study of CD8 T cells in ankylosing spondylitis (dated by TCRdb to 2017 to 2019). Library generation was performed with 5' RACE. TCRdb shows the sequencer as Illumina HiSeq 2500. TCRdb redid the processing of the public reads, applying fastp at Q25 and MiXCR, and retained in-frame beta chains. For every CDR3 protein sequence, its rows merge into one entry that carries the most common genes and DNA. The sample table records more than 650,000 distinct CDR3 sequences; approximately 10% of these occur just once. The top ten constitute roughly 0.51% of the sample. The antigens these receptors bind are not known. Study-wide conclusions, independent of this receptor: A TCR beta motif made up of several highly homologous amino acid variants appeared to be characteristic of blood from ankylosing spondylitis patients.

The sequencing input was blood, either unsorted or a sorted T cell fraction (not recorded which). Receptors originate from a male donor with ankylosing spondylitis.

This clonotype has only a few counts. The rearrangement joins TRBV5-5 to TRBJ1-1; D is unresolved. Germline V lookup: CDR1 SGHKS, CDR2 YYEKEE (reference sequence). Trimming stripped 0 bases from V and 0 bases from J, with 15 bases between. The CDR3 loop spans 17 amino acids. The CDR3 here is CASSLGQGRGLNTEAFF. DNA for the CDR3: TGTGCCAGCAGCTTGGGTCAAGGGCGAGGGCTGAACACTGAAGCTTTCTTT.

The chain links TRBV6-1 to TRBJ1-2; no clear D. Looked up from germline, CDR1 is MNHNS and CDR2 is SASEGT. Trimming shortened V by 6 bases and J by 8 bases, and 19 bases separated the two germline ends. The CDR3 runs to 14 residues. CDR3 sequence: CASSPQPGEEGYTF. The CDR3 DNA sequence: TGTGCCAGCAGCCCTCAACCGGGTGAAGAGGGCTACACCTTC.

This clonotype was picked up a small number of times. The V and J genes are TRBV28 and TRBJ1-2; D is undetermined. This CDR3 has 14 amino acids. V lost 7 bases to trimming and J lost 4 bases, with 16 bases between them. Looked up from germline, CDR1 is MDHEN and CDR2 is SYDVKM. CDR3 sequence (DNA): TGTGCCAGCAACACGGTGGAGGATGGCTATGGCTACACCTTC. It yields the protein CASNTVEDGYGYTF.

The rearrangement uses TRBV10-1 and TRBJ1-1; 7 bases are shared with TRBD1. CDR1 and CDR2 from the germline V gene are WNHNN and SYGVQD (reference sequence). The CDR3 is 15 amino acids. The V segment lost 6 bases and the J segment 1 base; nucleotides outside the gene matches: 8. The CDR3 sequence is CASSDTGAPNTEAFF. CDR3 bases: TGCGCCAGCAGCGATACAGGGGCCCCGAACACTGAAGCTTTCTTT.

Comments on this clonotype: One end of the junction is discordant with germline, which a read error may explain. The CDR3 coding sequence is TGTGCCAGCAGCTTTGCCTTGACAGCGGGGTCTAAATATGGCTACACCTTC. Residues: CASSFALTAGSKYGYTF. The chain couples TRBV7-2 to TRBJ1-2; D possibly corresponds to TRBD1 (5 bases). CDR1 and CDR2 from the germline V gene are SGHTA and FQGNSA. The CDR3 has 17 residues.

The rearrangement uses TRBV20-1 and TRBJ1-2, with TRBD1 identical over 8 bases. Trimming removed 6 bases from V and 5 bases from J; junction bases left unmatched: 11. CDR3 size: 14 residues. The germline V gene has CDR1 DFQATT and CDR2 SNEGSKA (reference sequence). CDR3 loop: CSASPGTGRYGYTF. CDR3 nucleotides: TGCAGTGCGTCCCCGGGGACAGGAAGATATGGCTACACCTTC.

This clonotype was picked up a small number of times. This chain links TRBV2 with TRBJ2-7; 8 bases agree with TRBD1. The CDR3 contains 13 residues. In germline, CDR1 is SNHLY, CDR2 FYNNEI. Unmatched junction bases numbered 6, after V lost 6 bases and J lost 5 bases. In DNA, the CDR3 is TGTGCCAGCAGGGGTGACAGGGGCAACGAGCAGTACTTC. Translation gives CASRGDRGNEQYF.

This rearrangement joins TRBV4-3 to TRBJ2-5; 11 positions match TRBD2. CDR3 length: 17 residues. V was pared by 3 bases and J by 2 bases, with 8 bases of the junction left unmatched. The germline V gene has CDR1 LGHNA and CDR2 YSLEER. The CDR3 protein is CASSQRILAGAQETQYF. DNA of the CDR3: TGCGCCAGCAGCCAGAGAATACTAGCGGGGGCACAAGAGACCCAGTACTTC.

This clonotype was recorded many times. V usage is TRBV10-3 and J usage is TRBJ1-1; D ambiguous. This CDR3 has 13 residues. V lost 7 bases, J lost 1 base, and 10 bases lay in between. Germline V gene lookup returns CDR1 ENHRY and CDR2 SYGVKD. The CDR3 DNA is TGTGCCATCACTACTAGGGAGAACACTGAAGCTTTCTTT. Translating gives CAITTRENTEAFF.

This clonotype was seen at least ten times. V gene TRBV3-1 combines with J gene TRBJ2-1; possibly TRBD1 or TRBD2 for D (7 bases each). CDR3 length: 16 amino acids. Between the trimmed V and J ends, which lost 4 bases and 0 bases, there was a span of 13 bases. The germline CDR1 and CDR2 sequences are LGHDT and YNNKEL (reference sequence). CDR3: CASSPLRGGSYNEQFF. In DNA form, the CDR3 reads TGTGCCAGCAGCCCCCTCAGGGGGGGCTCCTACAATGAGCAGTTCTTC.

This chain joins TRBV5-3 and TRBJ1-4; 7 bases agree with TRBD1. TRBV5-3 is an ORF; its function is uncertain. Germline trimming cut 4 bases from V and 5 bases from J; bases unmatched to any gene: 8. This CDR3 is built from 15 residues. In nucleotides, the CDR3 is TGTGCCAGAAGCGGTTCCCGGGACAGCAATGAAAAACTGTTTTTT. Its translation is CARSGSRDSNEKLFF.

This clonotype was seen many times. CDR3 sequence reads: CSVVGVITGYEQFF. Written as DNA, the CDR3 is TGCAGCGTTGTAGGGGTAATCACGGGGTATGAGCAGTTCTTC. This rearrangement joins TRBV29-1 to TRBJ2-1; either TRBD1 or TRBD2 may supply D (5 bases each). CDR1 is SQVTM and CDR2 is ANQGSEA in the germline V gene. Trimming removed 4 bases at V and 8 bases at J, with 18 bases between. This CDR3 is 14 amino acids long.

This clonotype was seen more than once but under ten times. The chain links TRBV29-1 to TRBJ1-1; 8 positions agree with TRBD1. The CDR3 sequence is 14 residues long. The junction had 7 bases not matched to a gene; V was cut back by 3 bases and J by 4 bases. In germline, CDR1 is SQVTM, CDR2 ANQGSEA. CDR3: CSVDRGLGSTEAFF. In DNA form, the CDR3 reads TGCAGCGTTGACAGGGGGCTAGGTAGCACTGAAGCTTTCTTT.

This clonotype appeared many times. The rearrangement joins TRBV20-1 to TRBJ2-7; TRBD2 might be the D (5 bases). This CDR3 has 14 residues. Germline assignment: CDR1 DFQATT and CDR2 SNEGSKA (reference sequence). The V end lost 3 bases, the J end lost 6 bases, and 18 bases lay between the germline ends. The CDR3 sequence: CSASSILVISEQYF. CDR3 nucleotide sequence: TGCAGTGCTAGTTCTATACTAGTAATTTCCGAGCAGTACTTC.

This clonotype was counted a few times. The chain combines TRBV7-2 with TRBJ2-5; 11 bases line up with TRBD2. The CDR3 has 15 residues. The V segment lost 5 bases and the J segment 5 bases; nucleotides outside the gene matches: 7. The germline gives CDR1 SGHTA, CDR2 FQGNSA. CDR3 residues: CASSNIAGGEETQYF. CDR3 in DNA: TGTGCCAGCAGCAACATAGCGGGAGGGGAGGAGACCCAGTACTTC. Based on the CDR3 plus reference TRBV7-2 and TRBJ2-5, the full variable domain is GAGVSQSPSNKVTEKGKDVELRCDPISGHTALYWYRQSLGQGLEFLIYFQGNSAPDKSGLPSDRFSAERTGGSVSTLTIQRTQQEDSAVYLCASSNIAGGEETQYFGPGTRLLVL.

The V and J genes are TRBV11-3 and TRBJ2-3; the D call may be TRBD1 or TRBD2 (7 bases each). CDR1 is SGHNT and CDR2 is YENEEA in the germline V gene. Trimming took off 5 bases at V and 5 bases at J, with 20 bases between the two ends. There are 16 residues in the CDR3. CDR3 bases: TGTGCCAGCAGCGGGACAGCTAGCGGCTCCAGAGATACGCAGTATTTT. Its protein is CASSGTASGSRDTQYF. The full variable domain, with the rest looked up from reference TRBV11-3 and TRBJ2-3, is EAGVVQSPRYKIIEKKQPVAFWCNPISGHNTLYWYLQNLGQGPELLIRYENEEAVDDSQLPKDRFSAERLKGVDSTLKIQPAELGDSAVYLCASSGTASGSRDTQYFGPGTRLTVL.

V gene TRBV20-1 combines with J gene TRBJ2-3; 10 bases fit TRBD2. V shed 2 bases, J shed 2 bases, and the junction held 7 bases outside the gene matches. The CDR3 spans 16 residues. CDR1 is DFQATT, CDR2 SNEGSKA, per germline (reference sequence). The CDR3 sequence is CSARPSGGAYTDTQYF. For the CDR3, the DNA is TGCAGTGCTAGACCGAGCGGGGGGGCCTACACAGATACGCAGTATTTT.

This clonotype was recorded a few times. V is TRBV7-2 and J is TRBJ2-1; 8 bases align to TRBD2. Germline V CDR1 and CDR2: SGHTA, FQGNSA. V trimming: 4 bases; J trimming: 4 bases; junction bases outside the gene matches: 6. This CDR3 region has 15 residues. The CDR3 loop is CASSSSGSRYNEQFF. CDR3 bases: TGTGCCAGCAGCTCCAGCGGGAGTAGGTACAATGAGCAGTTCTTC.

This chain joins TRBV5-1 and TRBJ2-7, with D perhaps TRBD2 (5 bases). CDR3 size: 15 residues. Germline V gene data show CDR1 as SGHRS and CDR2 as YFSETQ. V was cut by 4 bases and J by 0 bases, with 14 bases left in between. CDR3 loop: CASSPVGSASYEQYF. CDR3 nucleotides: TGCGCCAGCAGCCCGGTGGGGAGCGCCTCCTACGAGCAGTACTTC.

This clonotype appeared many times. The chain links TRBV7-6 to TRBJ2-3, with 9 bases fitting TRBD2. V lost 3 bases and J lost 4; bases outside the gene matches: 5. The germline V gene encodes CDR1 SGHVS and CDR2 FNYEAQ. The length of the CDR3 is 15 residues. CDR3 bases: TGTGCCAGCAGCTTTAGCGGGAGTACCCCAGATACGCAGTATTTT. The encoded protein is CASSFSGSTPDTQYF.

V is TRBV6-2 or TRBV6-3 and J is TRBJ1-5, with TRBD1 matching over 7 bases. Germline-derived CDR1 and CDR2 are MNHEY and SVGEGT. The CDR3 contains 15 residues. V was pared by 6 bases and J by 7 bases, with 12 bases of the junction left unmatched. The CDR3 DNA reads TGTGCCAGCAGGTCCCGGACAGGAGGTCGCCAGCCCCAGCATTTT. Protein: CASRSRTGGRQPQHF.

The sample holds a few counts of this clonotype. The CDR3 DNA reads as TGCGCCAGCAGCCGTACAGATTTTGCAGATACGCAGTATTTT. It yields the protein CASSRTDFADTQYF. This chain links TRBV5-1 with TRBJ2-3; no clear D gene. The ends were cut back, 4 bases at V and 4 bases at J, with 13 bases in the middle. This CDR3 spans 14 amino acids. CDR1 is SGHRS and CDR2 is YFSETQ in the germline V gene.

V and J are TRBV28 and TRBJ2-3, with D possibly being TRBD2 (6 bases). With 8 bases removed from V and 2 bases from J, the gap between germline ends came to 17 bases. CDR1 is MDHEN and CDR2 is SYDVKM in the germline V gene. The CDR3 is 15 amino acids. CDR3 in amino acids: CASSGPGDFTDTQYF. CDR3 bases: TGTGCCAGCTCGGGACCGGGGGACTTCACAGATACGCAGTATTTT.

V is TRBV12-3 or TRBV12-4 and J is TRBJ2-3; no definite D call. The CDR3 has 14 residues. Trimming took 3 bases from V and 0 from J, leaving 7 bases between them. The CDR3 DNA reads as TGTGCCAGCAGTTTCGACCTGAGCACAGATACGCAGTATTTT. Translated, it gives CASSFDLSTDTQYF.

This clonotype was seen a handful of times. This chain connects TRBV7-3 to TRBJ1-1; the match to TRBD1 covers 7 bases. This CDR3 is built from 13 residues. Per the germline V gene, CDR1 is SGHTA and CDR2 is FQGTGA. V lost 5 bases to trimming and J lost 6 bases; unmatched junction nucleotides: 6. CDR3 DNA: TGTGCCAGCAGCCGACAGGGACGGGCTGAAGCTTTCTTT. This gives the protein CASSRQGRAEAFF.

The V gene is TRBV12-3 or TRBV12-4, the J gene TRBJ2-1; 9 nucleotides align to TRBD1. V lost 5 bases and J lost 5; bases outside the gene matches: 7. The CDR3 length is 15 residues. This CDR3 is CASSNRGQVNNEQFF. As DNA, the CDR3 is TGTGCCAGCAGTAACAGGGGGCAGGTCAACAATGAGCAGTTCTTC.

V is TRBV20-1 and J is TRBJ2-2; D remains unclear. CDR1 is DFQATT and CDR2 is SNEGSKA in the germline V gene (reference sequence). V gave up 4 bases and J gave up 4 bases, with 13 bases separating them. This CDR3 region has 14 residues. For the CDR3, the DNA is TGCAGTGCTACGCAAACGAGTCCCACCGGGGAGCTGTTTTTT. Its protein is CSATQTSPTGELFF.